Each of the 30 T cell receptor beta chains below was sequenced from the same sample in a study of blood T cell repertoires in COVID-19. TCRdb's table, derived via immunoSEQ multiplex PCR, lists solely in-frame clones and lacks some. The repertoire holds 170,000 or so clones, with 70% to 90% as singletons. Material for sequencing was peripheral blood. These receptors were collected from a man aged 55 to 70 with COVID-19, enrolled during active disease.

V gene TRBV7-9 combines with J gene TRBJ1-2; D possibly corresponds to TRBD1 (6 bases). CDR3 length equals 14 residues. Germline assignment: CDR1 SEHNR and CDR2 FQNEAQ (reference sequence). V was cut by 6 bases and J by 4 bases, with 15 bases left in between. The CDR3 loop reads CASSPQWGPYGYTF. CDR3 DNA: TGTGCCAGCAGTCCCCAATGGGGGCCCTATGGCTACACCTTC.

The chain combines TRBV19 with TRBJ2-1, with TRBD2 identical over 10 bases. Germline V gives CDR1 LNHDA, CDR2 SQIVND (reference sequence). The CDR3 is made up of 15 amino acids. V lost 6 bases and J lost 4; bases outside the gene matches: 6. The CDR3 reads CASSQRTSGYNEQFF. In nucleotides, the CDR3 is TGTGCCAGTAGCCAACGGACTAGCGGATACAATGAGCAGTTCTTC.

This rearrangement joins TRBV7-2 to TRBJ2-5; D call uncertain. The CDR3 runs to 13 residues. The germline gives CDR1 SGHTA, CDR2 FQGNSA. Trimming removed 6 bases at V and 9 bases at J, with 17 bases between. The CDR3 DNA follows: TGTGCCAGCAGTTCTTACACCGACGCGGCCCAGTACTTC. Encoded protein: CASSSYTDAAQYF.

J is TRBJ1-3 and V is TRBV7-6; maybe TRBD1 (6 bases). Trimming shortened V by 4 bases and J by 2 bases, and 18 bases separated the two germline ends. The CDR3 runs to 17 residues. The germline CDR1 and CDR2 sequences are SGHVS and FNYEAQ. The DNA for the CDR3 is TGTGCCAGCAGCTCTTGGGGTGGGGGCTCGGCTGGAAACACCATATATTTT. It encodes CASSSWGGGSAGNTIYF.

The CDR3 DNA sequence: TGTGCCAGCAGCCCCGAACTAGCGGGGAACAATGAGCAGTTCTTC. It encodes CASSPELAGNNEQFF. The chain is built from TRBV7-3 and TRBJ2-1, with TRBD2 matching over 10 bases. V lost 5 bases and J lost 5; bases outside the gene matches: 6. The CDR3 spans 15 residues. The germline CDR1 and CDR2 sequences are SGHTA and FQGTGA.

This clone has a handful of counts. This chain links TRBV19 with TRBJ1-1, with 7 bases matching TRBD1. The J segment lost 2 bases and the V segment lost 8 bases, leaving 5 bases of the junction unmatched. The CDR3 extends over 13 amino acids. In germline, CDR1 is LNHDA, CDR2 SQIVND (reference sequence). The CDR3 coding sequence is TGTGCCAGTTCCGGACAGGACAACACTGAAGCTTTCTTT. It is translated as CASSGQDNTEAFF.

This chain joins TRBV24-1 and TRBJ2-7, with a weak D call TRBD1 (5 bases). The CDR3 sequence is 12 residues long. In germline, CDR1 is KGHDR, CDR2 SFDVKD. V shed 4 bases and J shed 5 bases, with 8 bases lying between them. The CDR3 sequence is CATSEGPHEQYF. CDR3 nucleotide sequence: TGTGCCACCAGTGAGGGGCCCCACGAGCAGTACTTC.

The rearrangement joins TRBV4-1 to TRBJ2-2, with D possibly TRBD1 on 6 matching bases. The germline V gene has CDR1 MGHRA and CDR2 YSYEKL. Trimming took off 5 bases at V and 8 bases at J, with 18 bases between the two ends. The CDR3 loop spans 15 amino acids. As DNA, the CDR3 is TGCGCCAGCAGCGCCCCCCTCAGGGGTTCGGGGGAGCTGTTTTTT. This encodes CASSAPLRGSGELFF.

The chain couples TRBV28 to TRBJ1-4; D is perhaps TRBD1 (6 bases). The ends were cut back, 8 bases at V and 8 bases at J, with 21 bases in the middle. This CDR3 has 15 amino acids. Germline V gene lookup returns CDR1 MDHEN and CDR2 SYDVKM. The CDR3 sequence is CASVNSASGDEKLFF. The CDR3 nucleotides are TGTGCCAGCGTTAACTCAGCCTCAGGGGACGAAAAACTGTTTTTT.

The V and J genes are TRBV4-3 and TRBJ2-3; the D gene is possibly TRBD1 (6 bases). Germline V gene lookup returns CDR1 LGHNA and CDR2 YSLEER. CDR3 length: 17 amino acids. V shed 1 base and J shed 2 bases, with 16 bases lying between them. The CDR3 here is CASSQVPPGQNTDTQYF. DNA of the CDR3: TGCGCCAGCAGCCAAGTCCCTCCGGGACAAAACACAGATACGCAGTATTTT.

The CDR3 coding sequence is TGTGCCAGCAGTTACTCGATGACTCTCAACACTGAAGCTTTCTTT. Translating gives CASSYSMTLNTEAFF. This chain connects TRBV6-2 or TRBV6-3 to TRBJ1-1, with D unclear. The germline V gene has CDR1 MNHEY and CDR2 SVGEGT. The CDR3 sequence is 15 residues long. Trimming pared 0 bases from V and 2 bases from J, leaving 10 bases between.

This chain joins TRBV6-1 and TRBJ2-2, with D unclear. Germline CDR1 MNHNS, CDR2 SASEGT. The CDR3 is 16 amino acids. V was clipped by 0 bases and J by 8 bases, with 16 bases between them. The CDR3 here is CASSEANTRLPGELFF. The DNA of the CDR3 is TGTGCCAGCAGTGAAGCGAATACTCGACTGCCAGGGGAGCTGTTTTTT.

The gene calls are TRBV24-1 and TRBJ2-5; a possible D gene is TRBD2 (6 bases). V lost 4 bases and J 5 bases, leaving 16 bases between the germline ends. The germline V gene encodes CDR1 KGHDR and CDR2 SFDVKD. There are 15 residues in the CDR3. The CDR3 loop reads CATSEGGTLEETQYF. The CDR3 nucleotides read TGTGCCACCAGTGAAGGAGGGACCCTCGAGGAGACCCAGTACTTC.

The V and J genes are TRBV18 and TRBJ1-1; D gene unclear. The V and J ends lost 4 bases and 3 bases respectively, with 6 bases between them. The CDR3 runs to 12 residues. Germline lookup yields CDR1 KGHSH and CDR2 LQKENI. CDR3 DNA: TGTGCCAGCTCACTCCTCGACACTGAAGCTTTCTTT. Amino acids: CASSLLDTEAFF.

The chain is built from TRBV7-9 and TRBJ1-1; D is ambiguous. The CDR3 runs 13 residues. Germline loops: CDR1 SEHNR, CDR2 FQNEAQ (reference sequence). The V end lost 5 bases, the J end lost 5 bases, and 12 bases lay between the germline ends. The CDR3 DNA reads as TGTGCCAGCAGCCGCCCTCCGGGGACTGAAGCTTTCTTT. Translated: CASSRPPGTEAFF.

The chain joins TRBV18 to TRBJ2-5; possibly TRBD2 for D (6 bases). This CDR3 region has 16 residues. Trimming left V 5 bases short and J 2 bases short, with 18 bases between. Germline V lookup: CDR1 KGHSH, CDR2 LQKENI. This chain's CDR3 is CASSREGRSWQETQYF. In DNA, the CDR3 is TGTGCCAGCTCAAGAGAGGGGAGGAGTTGGCAAGAGACCCAGTACTTC.

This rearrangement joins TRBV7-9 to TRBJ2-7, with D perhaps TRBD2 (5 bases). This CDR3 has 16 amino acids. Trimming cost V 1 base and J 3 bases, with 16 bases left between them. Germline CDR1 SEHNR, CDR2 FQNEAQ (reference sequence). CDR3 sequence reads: CASSLGGREPLYEQYF. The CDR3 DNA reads TGTGCCAGCAGCTTAGGCGGCCGGGAACCGCTCTACGAGCAGTACTTC. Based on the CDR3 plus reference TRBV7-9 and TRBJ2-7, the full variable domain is DTGVSQNPRHKITKRGQNVTFRCDPISEHNRLYWYRQTLGQGPEFLTYFQNEAQLEKSRLLSDRFSAERPKGSFSTLEIQRTEQGDSAMYLCASSLGGREPLYEQYFGPGTRLTVT.

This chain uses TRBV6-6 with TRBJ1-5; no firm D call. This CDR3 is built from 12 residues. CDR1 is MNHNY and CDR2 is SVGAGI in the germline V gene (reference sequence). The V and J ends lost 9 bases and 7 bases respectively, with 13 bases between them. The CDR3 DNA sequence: TGTGCCAGTGGAGAAGGTGGACAGCCCCAGCATTTT. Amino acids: CASGEGGQPQHF.

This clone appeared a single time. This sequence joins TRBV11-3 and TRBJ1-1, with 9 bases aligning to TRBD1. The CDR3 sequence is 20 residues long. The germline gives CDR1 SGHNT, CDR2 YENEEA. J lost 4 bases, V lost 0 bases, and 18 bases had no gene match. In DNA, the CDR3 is TGTGCCAGCAGCTTAGATGGGGGACACAGGGGGCGGATATTAAGCACTGAAGCTTTCTTT. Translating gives CASSLDGGHRGRILSTEAFF.

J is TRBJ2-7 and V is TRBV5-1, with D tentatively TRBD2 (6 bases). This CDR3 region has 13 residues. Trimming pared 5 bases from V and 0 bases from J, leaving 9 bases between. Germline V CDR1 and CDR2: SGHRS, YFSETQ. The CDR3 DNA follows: TGCGCCAGCAGGTCGGGGGTCTCCTACGAGCAGTACTTC. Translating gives CASRSGVSYEQYF.

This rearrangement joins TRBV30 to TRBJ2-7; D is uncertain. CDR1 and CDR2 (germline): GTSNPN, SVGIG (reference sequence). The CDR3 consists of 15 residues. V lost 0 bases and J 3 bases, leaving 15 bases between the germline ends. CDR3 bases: TGTGCCTGGAGTGTACAGAGACCACGGATCTACGAGCAGTACTTC. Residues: CAWSVQRPRIYEQYF.

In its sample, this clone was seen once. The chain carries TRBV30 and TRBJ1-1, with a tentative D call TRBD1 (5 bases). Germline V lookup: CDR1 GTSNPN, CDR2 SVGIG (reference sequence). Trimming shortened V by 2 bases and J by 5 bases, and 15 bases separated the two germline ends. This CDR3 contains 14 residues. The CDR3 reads CAWSPLREGTEAFF. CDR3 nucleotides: TGTGCCTGGAGTCCACTGAGGGAGGGGACTGAAGCTTTCTTT.

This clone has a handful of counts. The CDR3 reads CASSEAGPTEAFF. The CDR3 DNA is TGTGCCAGCAGTGAGGCAGGGCCCACTGAAGCTTTCTTT. The chain uses TRBV6-1 and TRBJ1-1; TRBD1 is a possible D gene (5 bases). V was trimmed by 3 bases and J by 4 bases, leaving 9 bases between them. Per germline, CDR1 MNHNS and CDR2 SASEGT. The CDR3 loop spans 13 amino acids.

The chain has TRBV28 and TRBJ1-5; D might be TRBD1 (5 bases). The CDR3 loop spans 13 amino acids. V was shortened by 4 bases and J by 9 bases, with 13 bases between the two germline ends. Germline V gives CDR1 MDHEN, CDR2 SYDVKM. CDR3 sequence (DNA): TGTGCCAGCAGTTCAGGGTCGTTGGGGCCCCAGCATTTT. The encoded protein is CASSSGSLGPQHF.

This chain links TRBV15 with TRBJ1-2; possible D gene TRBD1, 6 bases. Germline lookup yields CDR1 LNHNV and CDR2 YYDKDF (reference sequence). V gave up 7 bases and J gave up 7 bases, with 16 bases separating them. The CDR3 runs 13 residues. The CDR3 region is CATTQGRVGGYTF. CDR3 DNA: TGTGCCACCACGCAGGGGCGTGTAGGTGGCTACACCTTC. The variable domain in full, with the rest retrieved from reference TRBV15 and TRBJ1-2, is DAMVIQNPRYQVTQFGKPVTLSCSQTLNHNVMYWYQQKSSQAPKLLFHYYDKDFNNEADTPDNFQSRRPNTSFCFLDIRSPGLGDTAMYLCATTQGRVGGYTFGSGTRLTVV.

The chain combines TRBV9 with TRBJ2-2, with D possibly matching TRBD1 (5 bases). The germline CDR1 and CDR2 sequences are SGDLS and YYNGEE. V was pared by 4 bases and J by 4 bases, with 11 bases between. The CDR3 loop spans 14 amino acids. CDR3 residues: CASSRGHLTGELFF. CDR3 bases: TGTGCCAGCAGCCGAGGACACCTCACCGGGGAGCTGTTTTTT. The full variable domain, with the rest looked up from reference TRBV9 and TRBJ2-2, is DSGVTQTPKHLITATGQRVTLRCSPRSGDLSVYWYQQSLDQGLQFLIQYYNGEERAKGNILERFSAQQFPDLHSELNLSSLELGDSALYFCASSRGHLTGELFFGEGSRLTVL.

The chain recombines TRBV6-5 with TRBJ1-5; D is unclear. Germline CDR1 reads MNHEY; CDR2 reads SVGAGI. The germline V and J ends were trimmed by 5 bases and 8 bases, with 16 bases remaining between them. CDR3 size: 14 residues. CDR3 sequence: CASSTRPRREPQHF. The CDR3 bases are TGTGCCAGCAGTACTCGACCAAGGAGGGAGCCCCAGCATTTT.

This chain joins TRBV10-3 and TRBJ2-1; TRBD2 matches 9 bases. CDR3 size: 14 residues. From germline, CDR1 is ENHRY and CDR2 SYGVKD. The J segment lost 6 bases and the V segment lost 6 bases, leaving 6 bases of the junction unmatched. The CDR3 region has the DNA TGTGCCATCAGGCCCACTAGCGGGTTCAATGAGCAGTTCTTC. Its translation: CAIRPTSGFNEQFF.

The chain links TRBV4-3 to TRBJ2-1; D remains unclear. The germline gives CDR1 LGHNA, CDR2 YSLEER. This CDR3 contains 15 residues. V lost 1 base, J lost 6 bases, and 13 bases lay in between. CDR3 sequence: CASSQGVPGSNEQFF. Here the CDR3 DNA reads TGCGCCAGCAGCCAAGGGGTCCCAGGATCCAATGAGCAGTTCTTC.

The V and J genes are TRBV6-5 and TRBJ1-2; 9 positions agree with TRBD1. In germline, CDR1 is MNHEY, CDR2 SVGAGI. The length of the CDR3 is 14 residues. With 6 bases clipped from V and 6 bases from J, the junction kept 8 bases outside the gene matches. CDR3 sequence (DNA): TGTGCCAGCAGAATACAGGGGGCGCAGGATGGCTACACCTTC. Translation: CASRIQGAQDGYTF.